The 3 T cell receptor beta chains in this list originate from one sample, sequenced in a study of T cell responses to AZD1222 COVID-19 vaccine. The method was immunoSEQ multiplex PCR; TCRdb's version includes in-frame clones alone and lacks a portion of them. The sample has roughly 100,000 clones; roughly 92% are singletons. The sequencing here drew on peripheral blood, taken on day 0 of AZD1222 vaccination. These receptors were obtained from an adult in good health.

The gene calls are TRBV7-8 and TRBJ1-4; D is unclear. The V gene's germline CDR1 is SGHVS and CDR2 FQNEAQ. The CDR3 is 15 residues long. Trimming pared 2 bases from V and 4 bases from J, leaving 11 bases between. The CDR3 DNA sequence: TGTGCCAGCAGCTTAAATGCCGAGAATAATGAAAAACTGTTTTTT. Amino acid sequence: CASSLNAENNEKLFF.

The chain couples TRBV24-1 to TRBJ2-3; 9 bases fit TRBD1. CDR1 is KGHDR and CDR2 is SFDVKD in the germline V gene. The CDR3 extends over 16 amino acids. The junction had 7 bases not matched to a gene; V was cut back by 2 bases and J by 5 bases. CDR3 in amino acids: CATSDWGQGTQDTQYF. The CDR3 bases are TGTGCCACCAGTGATTGGGGACAGGGCACTCAAGATACGCAGTATTTT.

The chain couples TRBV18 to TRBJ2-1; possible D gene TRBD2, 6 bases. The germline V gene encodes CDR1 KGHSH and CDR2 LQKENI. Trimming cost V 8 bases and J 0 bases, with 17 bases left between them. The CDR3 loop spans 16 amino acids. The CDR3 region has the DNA TGTGCCAGCAAACCAGCGGGTCCCAGCTCCTACAATGAGCAGTTCTTC. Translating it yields CASKPAGPSSYNEQFF. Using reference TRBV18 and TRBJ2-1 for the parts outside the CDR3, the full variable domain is NAGVMQNPRHLVRRRGQEARLRCSPMKGHSHVYWYRQLPEEGLKFMVYLQKENIIDESGMPKERFSAEFPKEGPSILRIQQVVRGDSAAYFCASKPAGPSSYNEQFFGPGTRLTVL.